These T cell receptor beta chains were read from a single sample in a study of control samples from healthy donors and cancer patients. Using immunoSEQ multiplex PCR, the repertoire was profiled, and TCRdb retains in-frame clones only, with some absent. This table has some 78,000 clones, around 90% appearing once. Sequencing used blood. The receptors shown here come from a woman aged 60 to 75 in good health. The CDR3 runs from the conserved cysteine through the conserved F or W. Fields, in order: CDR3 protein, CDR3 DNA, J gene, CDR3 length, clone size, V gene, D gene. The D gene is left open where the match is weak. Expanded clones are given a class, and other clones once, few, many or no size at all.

cdr3_aa: CASSQVGLGRQTTKEAFF
cdr3_nt: TGCGCCAGCAGCCAAGTAGGTCTGGGACGGCAGACTACAAAGGAAGCTTTCTTT
j_call: TRBJ1-1
cdr3_length: 18
clone_size: .
v_call: TRBV4-1
d_call: .

cdr3_aa: CASSPRLAGGLGIQYF
cdr3_nt: TGTGCCAGCAGCCCGCGACTAGCGGGAGGGCTGGGCATTCAGTACTTC
j_call: TRBJ2-4
cdr3_length: 16
clone_size: .
v_call: TRBV7-2
d_call: TRBD2

cdr3_aa: CATSRVGGYEQYF
cdr3_nt: TGTGCCACCAGCAGAGTAGGGGGCTACGAGCAGTACTTC
j_call: TRBJ2-7
cdr3_length: 13
clone_size: .
v_call: TRBV15
d_call: .

cdr3_aa: CASSLSSGRAFGELFF
cdr3_nt: TGTGCCAGCAGCTTGAGTAGCGGGAGGGCTTTCGGGGAGCTGTTTTTT
j_call: TRBJ2-2
cdr3_length: 16
clone_size: .
v_call: TRBV5-4
d_call: TRBD2

cdr3_aa: CASSLYYEQYF
cdr3_nt: TGCGCCAGCAGCTTGTACTACGAGCAGTACTTC
j_call: TRBJ2-7
cdr3_length: 11
clone_size: .
v_call: TRBV5-1
d_call: .

cdr3_aa: CASSGPGTAMGYTF
cdr3_nt: TGTGCCAGCAGTGGTCCCGGGACAGCTATGGGCTACACCTTC
j_call: TRBJ1-2
cdr3_length: 14
clone_size: .
v_call: TRBV6-2/TRBV6-3
d_call: TRBD1

cdr3_aa: CASRLTGGSTEAFF
cdr3_nt: TGTGCCAGCCGACTGACAGGAGGGAGCACTGAAGCTTTCTTT
j_call: TRBJ1-1
cdr3_length: 14
clone_size: once
v_call: TRBV2
d_call: .

cdr3_aa: CASIRQGANTEAFF
cdr3_nt: TGTGCCAGCATCCGACAGGGGGCTAACACTGAAGCTTTCTTT
j_call: TRBJ1-1
cdr3_length: 14
clone_size: .
v_call: TRBV2
d_call: TRBD1

cdr3_aa: CASSQGVLDYGYTF
cdr3_nt: TGTGCCAGCAGCCAGGGGGTCTTGGACTATGGCTACACCTTC
j_call: TRBJ1-2
cdr3_length: 14
clone_size: few
v_call: TRBV3-1/TRBV3-2
d_call: .

cdr3_aa: CASSQGHHYNEQFF
cdr3_nt: TGTGCCAGCAGCCAGGGACACCATTACAATGAGCAGTTCTTC
j_call: TRBJ2-1
cdr3_length: 14
clone_size: .
v_call: TRBV14
d_call: .

cdr3_aa: CSARGQIITEAFF
cdr3_nt: TGCAGCGCTAGGGGACAGATCATTACTGAAGCTTTCTTT
j_call: TRBJ1-1
cdr3_length: 13
clone_size: .
v_call: TRBV29-1
d_call: TRBD1

cdr3_aa: CASSYSRETQYF
cdr3_nt: TGTGCCAGCAGTTACTCACGAGAGACCCAGTACTTC
j_call: TRBJ2-5
cdr3_length: 12
clone_size: .
v_call: TRBV6-6
d_call: .

cdr3_aa: CASSRGEATEAFF
cdr3_nt: TGTGCCAGCTCACGGGGGGAGGCCACTGAAGCTTTCTTT
j_call: TRBJ1-1
cdr3_length: 13
clone_size: .
v_call: TRBV25-1
d_call: .

cdr3_aa: CASSGTGGNQPQHF
cdr3_nt: TGTGCCAGCAGTGGGACGGGGGGTAATCAGCCCCAGCATTTT
j_call: TRBJ1-5
cdr3_length: 14
clone_size: .
v_call: TRBV2
d_call: .

cdr3_aa: CATSDFYRGRVTEAFF
cdr3_nt: TGTGCCACCAGTGATTTTTACAGGGGGCGCGTCACTGAAGCTTTCTTT
j_call: TRBJ1-1
cdr3_length: 16
clone_size: .
v_call: TRBV24-1
d_call: TRBD1

cdr3_aa: CASRRQGGTGELFF
cdr3_nt: TGTGCCAGCAGAAGACAGGGGGGGACCGGGGAGCTGTTTTTT
j_call: TRBJ2-2
cdr3_length: 14
clone_size: .
v_call: TRBV6-5
d_call: TRBD1

cdr3_aa: CASSPGQATGGYTF
cdr3_nt: TGTGCCAGCAGCCCCGGCCAGGCAACGGGCGGCTACACCTTC
j_call: TRBJ1-2
cdr3_length: 14
clone_size: .
v_call: TRBV11-2
d_call: .

cdr3_aa: CATSGGEGNPHNQPQHF
cdr3_nt: TGTGCCACCAGTGGGGGGGAAGGGAACCCGCACAATCAGCCCCAGCATTTT
j_call: TRBJ1-5
cdr3_length: 17
clone_size: .
v_call: TRBV24-1
d_call: .

cdr3_aa: CASSGSNQPQHF
cdr3_nt: TGTGCCAGCAGTGGCAGCAATCAGCCCCAGCATTTT
j_call: TRBJ1-5
cdr3_length: 12
clone_size: .
v_call: TRBV2
d_call: .

cdr3_aa: CASALGTSGETQYF
cdr3_nt: TGTGCCAGCGCGCTCGGGACTAGCGGGGAGACCCAGTACTTC
j_call: TRBJ2-5
cdr3_length: 14
clone_size: .
v_call: TRBV2
d_call: TRBD2

cdr3_aa: CASSPSKGASNTEAFF
cdr3_nt: TGTGCCAGCTCACCAAGTAAGGGGGCCTCGAACACTGAAGCTTTCTTT
j_call: TRBJ1-1
cdr3_length: 16
clone_size: .
v_call: TRBV18
d_call: TRBD1

cdr3_aa: CAISELGQGRGTEAFF
cdr3_nt: TGTGCCATCAGTGAGCTGGGACAGGGGAGAGGAACTGAAGCTTTCTTT
j_call: TRBJ1-1
cdr3_length: 16
clone_size: .
v_call: TRBV10-3
d_call: TRBD1

cdr3_aa: CASSQGDSRYNEQFF
cdr3_nt: TGCGCCAGCAGCCAAGGGGACAGTAGATACAATGAGCAGTTCTTC
j_call: TRBJ2-1
cdr3_length: 15
clone_size: .
v_call: TRBV5-1
d_call: TRBD1

cdr3_aa: CAWSYGSLGWELFF
cdr3_nt: TGTGCCTGGAGCTATGGGAGTCTCGGTTGGGAGCTGTTTTTT
j_call: TRBJ2-2
cdr3_length: 14
clone_size: .
v_call: TRBV30
d_call: .

cdr3_aa: CASSSSLGDTF
cdr3_nt: TGTGCCAGCAGCTCCAGTCTTGGCGACACCTTC
j_call: TRBJ1-2
cdr3_length: 11
clone_size: once
v_call: TRBV27
d_call: .

cdr3_aa: CAWSDFYGGNPHEQYF
cdr3_nt: TGTGCCTGGAGTGACTTTTACGGGGGCAATCCTCACGAGCAGTACTTC
j_call: TRBJ2-7
cdr3_length: 16
clone_size: .
v_call: TRBV30
d_call: .

cdr3_aa: CASSQVQGYGYTF
cdr3_nt: TGTGCCAGCAGCCAAGTTCAGGGCTATGGCTACACCTTC
j_call: TRBJ1-2
cdr3_length: 13
clone_size: .
v_call: TRBV14
d_call: .

cdr3_aa: CASSAEAGGLADTQYF
cdr3_nt: TGTGCCAGCAGCGCTGAAGCGGGGGGGCTGGCAGATACGCAGTATTTT
j_call: TRBJ2-3
cdr3_length: 16
clone_size: .
v_call: TRBV9
d_call: TRBD2

cdr3_aa: CASSQFTGTGVSDGYTF
cdr3_nt: TGTGCCAGCAGCCAATTCACCGGGACAGGGGTTAGCGATGGCTACACCTTC
j_call: TRBJ1-2
cdr3_length: 17
clone_size: .
v_call: TRBV14
d_call: TRBD1

cdr3_aa: CASSDRDSGTNEKLFF
cdr3_nt: TGTGCCAGCAGTGATCGGGATAGTGGGACTAATGAAAAACTGTTTTTT
j_call: TRBJ1-4
cdr3_length: 16
clone_size: few
v_call: TRBV6-1
d_call: .

cdr3_aa: CASSPRELRPSYEQYF
cdr3_nt: TGTGCCAGCAGCCCACGGGAGCTCCGTCCTTCCTACGAGCAGTACTTC
j_call: TRBJ2-7
cdr3_length: 16
clone_size: once
v_call: TRBV5-6
d_call: .